A single sample gave rise to the 3 T cell receptor beta chains below, sequenced in a study of blood T cell repertoires in COVID-19 (dated by TCRdb to 2020 to 2022). The protocol used for the library was the immunoSEQ multiplex PCR assay. The immuneACCESS repertoire file appears here via TCRdb, limited to in-frame rearrangements. These files lack a portion of the clones; in checked studies, under half of the deficit traces to unresolved V genes, and the cause of the others is not known. This sample holds fewer than 250,000 clones; about 86% were observed only once. The ten largest clones capture 3% to 4.5% of the sample. The sample was PBMCs or T cells enriched from blood (not recorded which). These receptors were collected from a woman aged 40 to 50 with acute COVID-19.

V and J are TRBV30 and TRBJ1-5; D is ambiguous. Per the germline V gene, CDR1 is GTSNPN and CDR2 is SVGIG (reference sequence). Trimming took 2 bases from V and 1 from J, leaving 6 bases between them. This CDR3 has 13 amino acids. CDR3 in DNA: TGTGCCTGGAGTTTGGGCAGCAATCAGCCCCAGCATTTT. Protein product: CAWSLGSNQPQHF.

V usage is TRBV11-2 and J usage is TRBJ2-7, with TRBD2 matching over 9 bases. Germline V lookup: CDR1 SGHAT, CDR2 FQNNGV. CDR3 length: 14 residues. Trimming took 2 bases from V and 4 from J; bases not matched to a gene: 3. The CDR3 here is CASSLYAGGYEQYF. In DNA, the CDR3 is TGTGCCAGCAGCTTATACGCGGGAGGGTACGAGCAGTACTTC.

The rearrangement joins TRBV18 to TRBJ2-1; tentative D call: TRBD2 (5 bases). The CDR3 covers 16 residues. V was shortened by 1 base and J by 6 bases, with 16 bases between the two germline ends. Germline CDR1 KGHSH, CDR2 LQKENI. CDR3 amino acids: CASSPRDARGSNEQFF. CDR3 nucleotide sequence: TGTGCCAGCTCACCACGGGATGCACGGGGTTCCAATGAGCAGTTCTTC.